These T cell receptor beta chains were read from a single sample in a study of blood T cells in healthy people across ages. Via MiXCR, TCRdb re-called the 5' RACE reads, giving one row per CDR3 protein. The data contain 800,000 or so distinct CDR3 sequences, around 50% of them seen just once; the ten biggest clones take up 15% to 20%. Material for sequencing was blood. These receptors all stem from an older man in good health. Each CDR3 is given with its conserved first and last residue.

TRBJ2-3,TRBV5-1,CASSSRTSGADTQYF
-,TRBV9,CASSIRTGGMGTQYF
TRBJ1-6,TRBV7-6,CASSSNRGNSPLHF
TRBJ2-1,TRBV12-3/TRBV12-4,CASSSGTQGAMYNEQFF
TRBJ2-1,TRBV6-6,CASTIWRGGKAHNEQFF
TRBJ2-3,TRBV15,CATSPTSGESTDTQYF
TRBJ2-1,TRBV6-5,CASSPLSGHEQFF
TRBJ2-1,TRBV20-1,CSARAHTGTSSEQFF
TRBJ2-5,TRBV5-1,CASSLAPGPVVQYF
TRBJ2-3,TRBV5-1,CASSLVRDRTDTQYF
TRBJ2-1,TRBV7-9,CASSLGFGTGGYEQFF
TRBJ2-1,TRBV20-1,CSARDEGGRVYNEQFF
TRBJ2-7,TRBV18,CASSPPTGDLNEQYF
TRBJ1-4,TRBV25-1,CASSAWGGRGEKLFF
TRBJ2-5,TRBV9,CASSPRSGQQETQYF
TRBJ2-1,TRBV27,CASSPGGFQGVRSYNEQFF
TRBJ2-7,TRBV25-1,CASSATSGASGEQYF
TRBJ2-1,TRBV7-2,CASSDGQGALPGDYEQFF
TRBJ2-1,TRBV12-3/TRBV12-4,CASSWTQGIEQFF
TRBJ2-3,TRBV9,CASSVGEGTQYF
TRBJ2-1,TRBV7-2,CASSSGERGNEQFF
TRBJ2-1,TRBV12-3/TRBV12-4,CASSVLRDTLYEQFF
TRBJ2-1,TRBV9,CASSVTGTGGNEQFF
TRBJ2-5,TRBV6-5,CASSSQGVETQYF
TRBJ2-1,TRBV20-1,CSVPPVLAGENEQFF
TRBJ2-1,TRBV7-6,CASSEREQSEQFF
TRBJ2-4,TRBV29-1,CSIRTDRTSSRDIQYF
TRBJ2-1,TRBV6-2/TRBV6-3,CASRIDPTSSSEQFF
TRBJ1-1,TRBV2,CASSDGDQNPYTEAFF
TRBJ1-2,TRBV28,CASKGNYGYTF
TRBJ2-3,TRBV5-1,CASSFSGVEDTQYF
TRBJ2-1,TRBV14,CASSQLAGEQFF
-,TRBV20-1,CSARAVGYEQYF
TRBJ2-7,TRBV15,CATSRSAAYEQYF
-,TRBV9,CASSVDGLDYNEQYF
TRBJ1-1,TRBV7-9,CASSRHRSEAFF
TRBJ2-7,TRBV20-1,CSAERTGPYYEQYF
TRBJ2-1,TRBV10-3,CAISRQGGNSYNEQFF
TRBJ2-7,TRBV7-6,CASSLVASGRSYEQYF
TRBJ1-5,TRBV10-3,CAISVDRGEDQPQHF
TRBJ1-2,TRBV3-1,CASSPRRGQGYTF